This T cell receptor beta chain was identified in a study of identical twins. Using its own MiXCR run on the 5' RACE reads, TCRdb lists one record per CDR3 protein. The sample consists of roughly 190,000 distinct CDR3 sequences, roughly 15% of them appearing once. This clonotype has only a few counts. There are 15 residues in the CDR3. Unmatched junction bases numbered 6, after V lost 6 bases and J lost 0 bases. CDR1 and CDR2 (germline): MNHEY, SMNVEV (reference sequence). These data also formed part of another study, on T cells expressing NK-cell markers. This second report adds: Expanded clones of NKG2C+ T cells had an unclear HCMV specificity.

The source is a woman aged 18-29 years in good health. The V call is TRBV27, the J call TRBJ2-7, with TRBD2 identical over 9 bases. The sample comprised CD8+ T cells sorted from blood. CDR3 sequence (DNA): TGTGCCAGCAGGACCACTAGCGGGTCCTCCTACGAGCAGTACTTC. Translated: CASRTTSGSSYEQYF.